The 24 T cell receptor beta chains given below trace back to one sample, sequenced in a study of T-cell reconstitution after alpha-beta-depleted transplantation in children. TCRbeta library preparation incorporated unique molecular identifiers. One entry per CDR3 protein, called by TCRdb with MiXCR from the PCR reads. The data show 450,000 to 600,000 distinct CDR3 sequences, with 10% to 15% seen just once and about 2.2% held by the top ten. The input for sequencing was PBMCs, mostly from graft donor cells, taken 360 days after TCRalphabeta/CD19-depleted stem cell transplant. The source is a male patient younger than 18 who had a stem cell transplant for acute myeloid leukemia, so the T cells may come from the graft donor.

A few counts support this clonotype. This chain uses TRBV7-2 with TRBJ2-1; 7 nucleotides agree with TRBD2. V shed 0 bases, J shed 10 bases, and the junction held 6 bases outside the gene matches. This CDR3 comprises 14 residues. CDR1 SGHTA and CDR2 FQGNSA come from the germline V gene. The CDR3 loop reads CASSLAASGREQFF. DNA of the CDR3: TGTGCCAGCAGCTTAGCGGCTAGCGGACGGGAGCAGTTCTTC.

For this clonotype: The conserved final phenylalanine or tryptophan is absent from the CDR3, which likely points to a read error. The V call is TRBV29-1, the J call TRBJ1-1; D not resolved. V was pared by 6 bases and J by 3 bases, with 14 bases between. This CDR3 spans 13 amino acids. Germline V gives CDR1 SQVTM, CDR2 ANQGSEA. The CDR3 nucleotides are TGCAGCGTCCGGAGGCGGAAAGACACTGAAGCTTTCTAT. This sequence encodes CSVRRRKDTEAFY.

The sample holds many counts of this clonotype. V usage is TRBV11-3 and J usage is TRBJ2-2; D gene uncertain. Between the trimmed V and J ends, which lost 1 base and 6 bases, there was a span of 6 bases. There are 13 residues in the CDR3. From germline, CDR1 is SGHNT and CDR2 YENEEA. The CDR3 here is CASSLGIAGELFF. The CDR3 DNA reads as TGTGCCAGCAGCTTAGGAATCGCCGGGGAGCTGTTTTTT.

This clonotype was seen a handful of times. V gene TRBV6-5 combines with J gene TRBJ2-7, with TRBD2 matching over 12 bases. Germline CDR1 reads MNHEY; CDR2 reads SVGAGI. V dropped 2 bases and J dropped 2; count of bases not matched to a gene: 4. The CDR3 contains 16 residues. The CDR3 DNA reads as TGTGCCAGCAGTTACGACTGGACTAGCGGGACCTACGAGCAGTACTTC. Encoded protein: CASSYDWTSGTYEQYF.

This chain uses TRBV7-2 with TRBJ2-1; maybe TRBD1 (5 bases). In germline, CDR1 is SGHTA, CDR2 FQGNSA. Between the trimmed V and J ends, which lost 4 bases and 4 bases, there was a span of 14 bases. This CDR3 has 15 residues. The CDR3, as DNA: TGTGCCAGCAGCTATGAGCTGGGGCCATACAATGAGCAGTTCTTC. Translating gives CASSYELGPYNEQFF.

This clonotype was recorded at least ten times. The genes are TRBV12-3 or TRBV12-4 and TRBJ2-1; D gene unclear. Deletions cut 5 bases from V and 6 bases from J, with 20 bases between. This CDR3 is built from 16 residues. The CDR3: CASSTQQPRRLNEQFF. CDR3 DNA sequence: TGTGCCAGCAGTACCCAACAGCCCCGGCGACTCAATGAGCAGTTCTTC.

The rearrangement uses TRBV14 and TRBJ2-7; D may be TRBD2 (5 bases). This CDR3 spans 14 amino acids. The ends were cut back, 1 base at V and 5 bases at J, with 12 bases in the middle. In germline, CDR1 is SGHDN, CDR2 FVKESK. In DNA form, the CDR3 reads TGTGCCAGCAGCCAAGTTATTAGCGCCCACGAGCAGTACTTC. Translation gives CASSQVISAHEQYF.

This clonotype was observed many times. The rearrangement uses TRBV12-3 or TRBV12-4 and TRBJ2-7, with D possibly being TRBD1 (5 bases). The CDR3 has 15 residues. The V end was cut by 6 bases, the J end by 3 bases, with 18 bases between. The CDR3 protein is CASSIGQGAFYEQYF. CDR3 coding DNA: TGTGCCAGCAGCATAGGACAAGGGGCCTTCTACGAGCAGTACTTC.

This clonotype was recorded a few times. This chain links TRBV7-6 with TRBJ2-1; D remains ambiguous. This CDR3 is built from 13 residues. V was pared by 3 bases and J by 10 bases, with 13 bases between. From germline, CDR1 is SGHVS and CDR2 FNYEAQ. CDR3 in amino acids: CASSLVTTSEQFF. For the CDR3, the DNA is TGTGCCAGCAGCTTGGTAACAACGTCCGAGCAGTTCTTC.

In this sample, this clonotype turned up many times. The chain links TRBV29-1 to TRBJ2-1; a weak D match, TRBD1 (6 bases). Trimming left V 8 bases short and J 5 bases short, with 13 bases between. The CDR3 contains 12 residues. From germline, CDR1 is SQVTM and CDR2 ANQGSEA. The CDR3: CSPSKGDNEQFF. The CDR3 nucleotides are TGCAGCCCGAGTAAGGGGGACAATGAGCAGTTCTTC.

This clonotype was seen many times. The chain joins TRBV20-1 to TRBJ2-1; TRBD1 might be the D (6 bases). Germline V lookup: CDR1 DFQATT, CDR2 SNEGSKA (reference sequence). With 3 bases removed from V and 5 bases from J, the gap between germline ends came to 23 bases. CDR3 length: 17 residues. CDR3 sequence: CSARNAWEQGDNNEQFF. The CDR3 DNA follows: TGCAGTGCTAGGAATGCATGGGAACAGGGTGACAACAATGAGCAGTTCTTC.

This clonotype was counted a few times. The chain has TRBV10-3 and TRBJ1-2; 7 bases align to TRBD1. The CDR3 length is 15 residues. The trim removed 4 bases at V and 1 base at J, leaving 6 bases unmatched. The V gene's germline CDR1 is ENHRY and CDR2 SYGVKD. DNA of the CDR3: TGTGCCATCAGTGGGGGGACAGCGGATAACTATGGCTACACCTTC. The encoded protein is CAISGGTADNYGYTF.

This chain links TRBV11-1 with TRBJ2-3; 7 positions match TRBD2. The CDR3 spans 15 residues. CDR1 is SGHAT, CDR2 FQDESV, per germline (reference sequence). Trimming took 0 bases from V and 7 from J; bases not matched to a gene: 7. The CDR3 DNA reads TGTGCCAGCAGCTTAGCGCGGGAGAATATCTATACGCAGTATTTT. This gives the protein CASSLARENIYTQYF.

This clonotype appeared a few times. V and J are TRBV20-1 and TRBJ2-1, with D perhaps TRBD1 (5 bases). V was cut by 6 bases and J by 10 bases, with 19 bases left in between. The CDR3 has 13 amino acids. The V gene's germline CDR1 is DFQATT and CDR2 SNEGSKA (reference sequence). The CDR3 region is CSALLGHGEEQFF. Written as DNA, the CDR3 is TGCAGTGCCCTCCTGGGGCACGGAGAGGAGCAGTTCTTC.

This clonotype was counted at least ten times. The J gene is TRBJ2-7, the V gene TRBV20-1, with 9 bases identical to TRBD2. J gave up 4 bases and V 1 base, and 5 bases lay outside the gene matches. This CDR3 has 14 residues. Germline V gene lookup returns CDR1 DFQATT and CDR2 SNEGSKA (reference sequence). CDR3 sequence (DNA): TGCAGTGCTAGAGCCGGCGGGAGGGCATACGAGCAGTACTTC. Encoded protein: CSARAGGRAYEQYF.

This clonotype was recorded many times. The J gene is TRBJ1-1, the V gene TRBV20-1; D gene ambiguous. The CDR3 consists of 14 residues. CDR1 is DFQATT, CDR2 SNEGSKA, per germline (reference sequence). The V end lost 6 bases, the J end lost 3 bases, and 17 bases lay between the germline ends. The CDR3 loop reads CSASTAGYYTEAFF. CDR3 sequence (DNA): TGCAGTGCAAGTACGGCGGGTTATTACACTGAAGCTTTCTTT.

The V gene is TRBV15, the J gene TRBJ2-1, with no clear D. The CDR3 loop spans 13 amino acids. V was pared by 4 bases and J by 7 bases, with 11 bases between. Per the germline V gene, CDR1 is LNHNV and CDR2 is YYDKDF (reference sequence). The CDR3 coding sequence is TGTGCCACCAGCACGTACTCGGAGAATGAGCAGTTCTTC. The encoded protein is CATSTYSENEQFF.

This clonotype has a count of ten or more. The chain joins TRBV12-3 or TRBV12-4 to TRBJ2-3; D gene ambiguous. This CDR3 spans 14 amino acids. Deletions cut 3 bases from V and 2 bases from J, with 9 bases between. In nucleotides, the CDR3 is TGTGCCAGCAGTTTCCTGGGTTTCACAGATACGCAGTATTTT. It translates to CASSFLGFTDTQYF.

The chain combines TRBV11-1 with TRBJ2-4; TRBD2 matches at 9 bases. The germline V gene encodes CDR1 SGHAT and CDR2 FQDESV (reference sequence). The CDR3 extends over 20 amino acids. With 5 bases clipped from V and 0 bases from J, the junction kept 17 bases outside the gene matches. The CDR3 bases are TGTGCCAGCAGCCCCCTTGTATCGACTAGCGGCTTTATAGCCAAAAACATTCAGTACTTC. Amino acid sequence: CASSPLVSTSGFIAKNIQYF.

CDR3 loop: CASSQASQFQETQYF. The CDR3 nucleotides read TGCGCCAGCAGCCAAGCTAGCCAGTTTCAAGAGACCCAGTACTTC. The chain uses TRBV4-3 and TRBJ2-5; tentatively, D is TRBD2 (5 bases). Trimming took off 1 base at V and 2 bases at J, with 11 bases between the two ends. CDR3 length: 15 amino acids. Germline values: CDR1 LGHNA, CDR2 YSLEER.

The genes are TRBV4-3 and TRBJ2-3, with D unclear. The germline V and J ends were trimmed by 4 bases and 4 bases, with 12 bases remaining between them. The germline V gene has CDR1 LGHNA and CDR2 YSLEER. This CDR3 is 14 amino acids long. The CDR3 here is CASSPSDRPDTQYF. The CDR3 region has the DNA TGCGCCAGCAGCCCCTCGGACCGGCCAGATACGCAGTATTTT.

This clonotype appeared many times. The gene calls are TRBV9 and TRBJ2-1; no clear D gene. CDR3 length: 13 amino acids. Per the germline V gene, CDR1 is SGDLS and CDR2 is YYNGEE. V was shortened by 3 bases and J by 3 bases, with 7 bases between the two germline ends. The CDR3 sequence is CASSAWDYNEQFF. The CDR3 DNA is TGTGCCAGCAGCGCCTGGGACTACAATGAGCAGTTCTTC.

In this sample, this clonotype turned up a few times. The V and J genes are TRBV4-1 and TRBJ1-5, with D unclear. CDR3 length: 16 residues. Trimming took 0 bases from V and 0 from J, leaving 9 bases between them. The germline V gene encodes CDR1 MGHRA and CDR2 YSYEKL. CDR3 sequence: CASSQDILYSNQPQHF. In nucleotides, the CDR3 is TGCGCCAGCAGCCAAGATATACTTTATAGCAATCAGCCCCAGCATTTT.

The chain recombines TRBV20-1 with TRBJ2-1; 12 bases align to TRBD2. V lost 2 bases, J lost 2 bases, and 10 bases stayed unmatched. The CDR3 consists of 18 residues. Germline loops: CDR1 DFQATT, CDR2 SNEGSKA (reference sequence). CDR3 protein: CSARRASGRDLAYNEQFF. CDR3 in DNA: TGCAGTGCTAGAAGGGCTAGCGGGAGGGATTTAGCCTACAATGAGCAGTTCTTC.